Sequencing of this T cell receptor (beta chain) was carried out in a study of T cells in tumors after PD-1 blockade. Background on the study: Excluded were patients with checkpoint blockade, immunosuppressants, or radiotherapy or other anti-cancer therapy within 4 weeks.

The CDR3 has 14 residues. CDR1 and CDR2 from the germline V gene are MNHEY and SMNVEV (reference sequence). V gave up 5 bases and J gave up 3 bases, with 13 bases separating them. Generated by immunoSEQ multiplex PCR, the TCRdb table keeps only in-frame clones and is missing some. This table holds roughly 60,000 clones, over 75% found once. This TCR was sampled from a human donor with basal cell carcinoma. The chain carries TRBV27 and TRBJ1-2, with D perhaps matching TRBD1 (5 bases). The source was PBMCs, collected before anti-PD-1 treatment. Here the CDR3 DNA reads TGTGCCAGCAGTAGGCAGGGTGCGGACTATGGCTACACCTTC. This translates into CASSRQGADYGYTF.